This TCR beta chain originates from a study of cytomegalovirus exposure and HLA in healthy donors. On the study more broadly: The 120 validation repertoires, a later analysis reported, used the same platform as the roughly 660 repertoires from the first cohort.

Worth noting for this clone: The antigen is unknown.

Only in-frame clones appear in the TCRdb table, and some are missing; sequencing was by immunoSEQ multiplex PCR. This sample yields 150,000 to 200,000 clones, of which 86% are seen a single time; roughly 1.5% belongs to the top ten. The germline gives CDR1 MNHNS, CDR2 SASEGT. The CDR3 spans 13 residues. The V end was cut by 6 bases, the J end by 2 bases, with 10 bases between. The study drew the donors from its approximately 110-subject validation cohort, separate from the roughly 710-subject first cohort. Overall study results and limits: Altogether, about 160 TCR beta chains were recorded as cytomegalovirus-associated. A few CMV-associated chains were confirmed in vitro to be specific for CMV antigens.

The source is a woman aged 18 to 35 in good health and CMV-seronegative. The chain has TRBV6-1 and TRBJ1-2; D is unresolved. Sequenced material: PBMCs. The CDR3 DNA reads as TGTGCCAGCAGGTCAGGCAGGAACTATGGCTACACCTTC. As protein: CASRSGRNYGYTF.